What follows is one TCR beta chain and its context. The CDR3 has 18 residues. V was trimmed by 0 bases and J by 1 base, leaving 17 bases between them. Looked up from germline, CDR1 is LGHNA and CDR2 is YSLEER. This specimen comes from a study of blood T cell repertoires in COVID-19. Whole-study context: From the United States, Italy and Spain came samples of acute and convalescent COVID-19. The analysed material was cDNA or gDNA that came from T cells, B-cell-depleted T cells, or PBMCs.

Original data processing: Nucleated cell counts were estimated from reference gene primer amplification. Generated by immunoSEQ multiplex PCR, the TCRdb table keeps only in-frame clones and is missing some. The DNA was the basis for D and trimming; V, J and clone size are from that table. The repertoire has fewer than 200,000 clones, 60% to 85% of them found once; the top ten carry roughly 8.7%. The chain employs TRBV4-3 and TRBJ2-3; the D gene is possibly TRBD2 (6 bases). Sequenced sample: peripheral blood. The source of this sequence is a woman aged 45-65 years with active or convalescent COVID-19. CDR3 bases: TGCGCCAGCAGCCAAGATTTGGCCGCGGGCGGGGGCACAGATACGCAGTATTTT. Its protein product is CASSQDLAAGGGTDTQYF.